This entry concerns a single T cell receptor (beta chain). These data originate in a study of control samples from healthy donors and cancer patients. Clones were sequenced by immunoSEQ multiplex PCR, and TCRdb holds only the in-frame ones, with some missing. The sample consists of 150,000 to 200,000 clones, about 90% of them appearing once. This CDR3 has 14 amino acids. The germline gives CDR1 SGHRS, CDR2 YFSETQ. Deletions cut 7 bases from V and 3 bases from J, with 14 bases between. The sample comprised blood. This sequence originates from a man younger than 40 in good health. The chain is built from TRBV5-1 and TRBJ2-1, with a possible D match to TRBD1 (6 bases). CDR3 sequence: CASGGPLDYNEQFF. CDR3 sequence (DNA): TGCGCCAGCGGGGGCCCACTCGACTACAATGAGCAGTTCTTC.